The source of this TCR beta chain is a study of Graves' ophthalmopathy and Graves' hyperthyroidism. Study-wide background: Samples of peripheral blood were obtained at initial diagnosis, prior to treatment of any kind.

Beta-chain TCR CDR3 regions were amplified from RNA transcripts. The authors performed first-round RT-PCR with HTBI primers and then a second-round multiplex PCR. One entry per CDR3 protein results from TCRdb running MiXCR on the multiplex PCR reads. The sample has around 340,000 distinct CDR3 sequences, roughly 15% seen once; the top ten hold approximately 13%. All donors with ophthalmopathy were recorded as having moderate-to-severe activity, CAS ≥3, NOSPECS ≥4 and a duration under 3 months. From fresh peripheral blood, 10 ml in volume, the PBMCs were obtained. Germline lookup yields CDR1 MNHEY and CDR2 SMNVEV (reference sequence). With 3 bases removed from V and 3 bases from J, the gap between germline ends came to 12 bases. CDR3 length: 14 amino acids. This clonotype was seen repeatedly, ten times or more.

The chain employs TRBV27 and TRBJ2-7; TRBD1 or TRBD2 may be the D gene (7 bases each). Sequencing used peripheral blood. The receptor was derived from an adult man with Graves' ophthalmopathy. CDR3 in amino acids: CASSFRGDYYEQYF. The CDR3 nucleotides are TGTGCCAGCAGTTTCAGGGGGGACTACTACGAGCAGTACTTC.